This TCR beta chain is drawn from a study of shared clonotypes between healthy human individuals. Overall study findings and caveats: In general, naive subsets displayed greater estimated richness than memory subsets did.

Naive CD8 populations comprised CD45RO-negative cells positively selected for CCR7, excluding terminally differentiated effector memory CD45RA+ cells. Data came from immunoSEQ multiplex PCR; TCRdb stores just in-frame clones and leaves some out. This table has about 2 million clones, about 94% appearing once. Note on this clone: The antigen is not known.

Sequencing used naive CD8+ T cells sorted from blood. This TCR was recovered from a man aged 18 to 30 in good health.

CDR3 coding DNA: TGTGCCAGCAGCCCCAGCGGGGCGCGAACTGAAGCTTTCTTT. It codes for CASSPSGARTEAFF. The chain uses TRBV7-9 and TRBJ1-1; possible D gene TRBD1, 5 bases. The CDR3 has 14 residues. Germline CDR1 SEHNR, CDR2 FQNEAQ (reference sequence). The V end was cut by 5 bases, the J end by 5 bases, with 15 bases between.